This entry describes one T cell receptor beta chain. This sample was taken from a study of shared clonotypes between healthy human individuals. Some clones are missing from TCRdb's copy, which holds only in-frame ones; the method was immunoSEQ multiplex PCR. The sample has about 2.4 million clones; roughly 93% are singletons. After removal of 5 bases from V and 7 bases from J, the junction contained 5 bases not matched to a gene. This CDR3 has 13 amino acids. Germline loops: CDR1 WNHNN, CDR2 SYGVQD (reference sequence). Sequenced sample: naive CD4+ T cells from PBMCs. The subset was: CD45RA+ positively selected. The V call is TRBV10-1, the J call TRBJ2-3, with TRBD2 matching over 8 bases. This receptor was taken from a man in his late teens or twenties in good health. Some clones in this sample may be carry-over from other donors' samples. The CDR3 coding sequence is TGCGCCAGCAGTCTTAGCGGGACTAATACGCAGTATTTT. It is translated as CASSLSGTNTQYF.